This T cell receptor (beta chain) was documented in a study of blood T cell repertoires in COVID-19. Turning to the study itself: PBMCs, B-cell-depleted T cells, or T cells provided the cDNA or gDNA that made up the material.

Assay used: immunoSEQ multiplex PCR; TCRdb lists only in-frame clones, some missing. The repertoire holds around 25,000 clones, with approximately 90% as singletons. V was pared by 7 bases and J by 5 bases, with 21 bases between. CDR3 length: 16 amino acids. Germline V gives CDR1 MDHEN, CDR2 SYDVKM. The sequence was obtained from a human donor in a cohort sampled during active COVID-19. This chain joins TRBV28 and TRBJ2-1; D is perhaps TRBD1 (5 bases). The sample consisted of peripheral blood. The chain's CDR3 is CASTISPGRAHNEQFF. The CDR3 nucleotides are TGTGCCAGCACAATTTCGCCGGGCAGGGCACACAATGAGCAGTTCTTC.